One and the same sample provided the 28 T cell receptor beta chains below, sequenced in a study of cytomegalovirus exposure and HLA in healthy donors. The study ran its PCR with 60 Vbeta and 13 Jbeta primers. The data were produced by immunoSEQ multiplex PCR, yet TCRdb's version contains in-frame clones alone and is incomplete. The table shows over 150,000 clones, with about 83% occurring only once. The sequenced sample consisted of PBMCs. The receptors originated from a girl aged 10 to 17 in good health and CMV-seropositive.

The genes are TRBV6-5 and TRBJ1-2, with D perhaps matching TRBD1 (6 bases). The CDR3 consists of 13 residues. The V gene lost 5 bases and the J gene lost 7 bases, with 14 bases spanning the gap. Germline assignment: CDR1 MNHEY and CDR2 SVGAGI. For the CDR3, the DNA is TGTGCCAGCAGTAGGCAGGGGAATGGTGGCTACACCTTC. Its protein is CASSRQGNGGYTF.

This clone was observed a few times. This chain joins TRBV7-9 and TRBJ1-1, with D possibly being TRBD1 (5 bases). CDR1 SEHNR and CDR2 FQNEAQ come from the germline V gene (reference sequence). The CDR3 loop spans 14 amino acids. The V end was cut by 8 bases, the J end by 3 bases, with 16 bases between. The CDR3 region is CASVREGMYTEAFF. As DNA, the CDR3 is TGTGCCAGCGTCAGGGAAGGGATGTACACTGAAGCTTTCTTT.

The chain is built from TRBV7-9 and TRBJ1-3, with TRBD1 as a possible D gene (6 bases). The CDR3 consists of 16 residues. Germline-derived CDR1 and CDR2 are SEHNR and FQNEAQ (reference sequence). V was trimmed by 1 base and J by 3 bases, leaving 13 bases between them. The CDR3 sequence: CASSLVAGAHGNTIYF. The CDR3 region has the DNA TGTGCCAGCAGCTTAGTGGCGGGGGCTCATGGAAACACCATATATTTT.

The chain uses TRBV7-9 and TRBJ2-7; D is perhaps TRBD1 (6 bases). V was clipped by 4 bases and J by 3 bases, with 13 bases between them. This CDR3 comprises 14 residues. Germline values: CDR1 SEHNR, CDR2 FQNEAQ (reference sequence). The CDR3 protein is CASSSGDISYEQYF. CDR3 DNA sequence: TGTGCCAGCAGCTCTGGGGACATTAGCTACGAGCAGTACTTC.

The chain links TRBV7-9 to TRBJ1-2; 7 nucleotides match TRBD1. Trimming cost V 4 bases and J 3 bases; bases outside gene matches: 8. The CDR3 is 15 amino acids. The germline V gene encodes CDR1 SEHNR and CDR2 FQNEAQ (reference sequence). The CDR3 DNA sequence: TGTGCCAGCAGCTATGGGGACAGCCCGTACTATGGCTACACCTTC. Encoded protein: CASSYGDSPYYGYTF.

This rearrangement joins TRBV6-6 to TRBJ2-3; 10 bases agree with TRBD1. Germline V gene data show CDR1 as MNHNY and CDR2 as SVGAGI (reference sequence). Germline trimming cut 6 bases from V and 3 bases from J; bases unmatched to any gene: 3. This CDR3 comprises 14 residues. For the CDR3, the DNA is TGTGCCAGCAGCCCGGGACAGGGGACAGATACGCAGTATTTT. This gives the protein CASSPGQGTDTQYF.

This chain links TRBV6-4 with TRBJ2-3; 10 nucleotides line up with TRBD1. The V and J ends lost 7 bases and 1 base, in that order; junction bases with no gene match: 5. The V gene's germline CDR1 is MRHNA and CDR2 SNTAGT. The CDR3 consists of 15 residues. CDR3 protein: CASTDRGRCTDTQYF. DNA of the CDR3: TGTGCCAGCACCGACAGGGGGCGATGCACAGATACGCAGTATTTT.

The chain couples TRBV2 to TRBJ1-4; 11 nucleotides agree with TRBD1. CDR1 is SNHLY, CDR2 FYNNEI, per germline. V shed 11 bases, J shed 3 bases, and the junction held 2 bases outside the gene matches. CDR3 size: 13 residues. The CDR3: CAGQGAANEKLFF. In DNA form, the CDR3 reads TGTGCCGGACAGGGGGCGGCTAATGAAAAACTGTTTTTT. Full variable domain (outside the CDR3, taken from reference TRBV2 and TRBJ1-4): EPEVTQTPSHQVTQMGQEVILRCVPISNHLYFYWYRQILGQKVEFLVSFYNNEISEKSEIFDDQFSVERPDGSNFTLKIRSTKLEDSAMYFCAGQGAANEKLFFGSGTQLSVL.

The gene calls are TRBV6-1 and TRBJ2-1; perhaps TRBD1 as D (6 bases). The CDR3 totals 13 residues. V was clipped by 2 bases and J by 12 bases, with 14 bases between them. Germline loops: CDR1 MNHNS, CDR2 SASEGT. DNA for the CDR3: TGTGCCAGCAGTGAAACAGGGAGTATAGGGCAGTTCTTC. Its translation is CASSETGSIGQFF.

The J gene is TRBJ2-1, the V gene TRBV7-9, with a weak D call TRBD2 (6 bases). The CDR3 runs 14 residues. Trimming pared 0 bases from V and 5 bases from J, leaving 8 bases between. The germline CDR1 and CDR2 sequences are SEHNR and FQNEAQ (reference sequence). In DNA, the CDR3 is TGTGCCAGCAGCTTAGCAGGGACTCACAATGAGCAGTTCTTC. This gives the protein CASSLAGTHNEQFF.

The V gene is TRBV6-1, the J gene TRBJ1-3; D gene uncertain. Germline CDR1 MNHNS, CDR2 SASEGT. This CDR3 is 14 amino acids long. V was shortened by 5 bases and J by 2 bases, with 10 bases between the two germline ends. The CDR3 here is CASSRERTGNTIYF. The CDR3 DNA sequence: TGTGCCAGCAGTCGGGAGAGGACTGGAAACACCATATATTTT.

The chain carries TRBV9 and TRBJ1-2, with D unclear. Per germline, CDR1 SGDLS and CDR2 YYNGEE. This CDR3 is 16 amino acids long. The ends were cut back, 4 bases at V and 0 bases at J, with 16 bases in the middle. For the CDR3, the DNA is TGTGCCAGCAGCCCCCGGGGAGACCAAGCTAACTATGGCTACACCTTC. It encodes CASSPRGDQANYGYTF.

This chain joins TRBV7-8 and TRBJ2-5, with D maybe TRBD1 (5 bases). Germline V gene sequence: CDR1 SGHVS, CDR2 FQNEAQ. Deletions cut 7 bases from V and 5 bases from J, with 17 bases between. The CDR3 spans 14 residues. CDR3: CASTLGLERETQYF. The CDR3 coding sequence is TGTGCCAGCACCCTGGGGCTTGAGAGGGAGACCCAGTACTTC.

The chain couples TRBV15 to TRBJ1-4, with a weak D call TRBD1 (5 bases). Germline V CDR1 and CDR2: LNHNV, YYDKDF (reference sequence). V was cut by 4 bases and J by 4 bases, with 10 bases left in between. The CDR3 is 14 amino acids. The CDR3 sequence is CATSTGIFNEKLFF. The CDR3, as DNA: TGTGCCACCAGCACAGGGATTTTTAATGAAAAACTGTTTTTT.

The V and J genes are TRBV30 and TRBJ1-3, with unresolved D. CDR3 length equals 13 residues. The germline V gene has CDR1 GTSNPN and CDR2 SVGIG (reference sequence). V shed 5 bases and J shed 0 bases, with 8 bases lying between them. The DNA for the CDR3 is TGTGCCTGGGGTATAGACTCTGGAAACACCATATATTTT. Protein sequence: CAWGIDSGNTIYF.

This chain connects TRBV9 to TRBJ2-1, with TRBD2 as a possible D gene (6 bases). Germline lookup yields CDR1 SGDLS and CDR2 YYNGEE. The CDR3 runs 11 residues. CDR3 amino acids: CAGTDSNEQFF. CDR3 coding DNA: TGTGCAGGGACTGACAGTAATGAGCAGTTCTTC.

The rearrangement links TRBV13 to TRBJ2-3; 8 bases fit TRBD2. CDR3 size: 15 residues. V lost 3 bases and J lost 2; bases outside the gene matches: 4. Germline CDR1 is PRHDT and CDR2 is FYEKMQ (reference sequence). This chain's CDR3 is CASSFSGIPTDTQYF. The CDR3 bases are TGTGCCAGCAGCTTTAGCGGGATCCCCACAGATACGCAGTATTTT.

The V and J genes are TRBV5-8 and TRBJ2-7, with D possibly matching TRBD1 (6 bases). This CDR3 region has 12 residues. V was cut by 4 bases and J by 4 bases, with 9 bases left in between. Germline CDR1 reads SGHTS; CDR2 reads YDEGEE. The chain's CDR3 is CASSHGTYEQYF. The CDR3 DNA reads TGTGCCAGCAGCCACGGGACATACGAGCAGTACTTC.

The gene calls are TRBV5-1 and TRBJ1-2; D remains ambiguous. CDR3 length: 14 amino acids. Germline lookup yields CDR1 SGHRS and CDR2 YFSETQ. Trimming shortened V by 0 bases and J by 2 bases, and 8 bases separated the two germline ends. The CDR3 loop reads CASSLGDKNYGYTF. CDR3 in DNA: TGCGCCAGCAGCTTGGGAGACAAGAACTATGGCTACACCTTC. The variable domain in full, with the rest retrieved from reference TRBV5-1 and TRBJ1-2, is KAGVTQTPRYLIKTRGQQVTLSCSPISGHRSVSWYQQTPGQGLQFLFEYFSETQRNKGNFPGRFSGRQFSNSRSEMNVSTLELGDSALYLCASSLGDKNYGYTFGSGTRLTVV.

The chain recombines TRBV29-1 with TRBJ1-2, with 12 nucleotides matching TRBD1. The CDR3 is 17 amino acids. V lost 0 bases, J lost 7 bases, and 12 bases stayed unmatched. The germline gives CDR1 SQVTM, CDR2 ANQGSEA. This CDR3 is CSVEDLRGQGALSGYTF. As DNA, the CDR3 is TGCAGCGTTGAAGATCTTAGGGGACAGGGGGCGTTATCTGGCTACACCTTC.

This clone was observed a few times. The gene calls are TRBV19 and TRBJ2-1; possibly TRBD2 for D (7 bases). V dropped 1 base and J dropped 8 bases, with 12 bases sitting between them. The CDR3 sequence is 14 residues long. Germline assignment: CDR1 LNHDA and CDR2 SQIVND (reference sequence). CDR3 DNA: TGTGCCAGTAGTATAGGACAGGCGGGAGATGAGCAGTTCTTC. Translation: CASSIGQAGDEQFF. Full variable domain (rest looked up from reference TRBV19 and TRBJ2-1): DGGITQSPKYLFRKEGQNVTLSCEQNLNHDAMYWYRQDPGQGLRLIYYSQIVNDFQKGDIAEGYSVSREKKESFPLTVTSAQKNPTAFYLCASSIGQAGDEQFFGPGTRLTVL.

Turning to this clone: This specimen includes other DNA sequences encoding the same CDR3. V gene TRBV30 combines with J gene TRBJ1-1; D may be TRBD1 (5 bases). With 2 bases removed from V and 10 bases from J, the gap between germline ends came to 11 bases. The CDR3 spans 11 residues. Germline V gives CDR1 GTSNPN, CDR2 SVGIG (reference sequence). The CDR3 DNA is TGTGCCTGGAGTCCGGGACTCGGAGCTTTCTTT. Translated: CAWSPGLGAFF. Full variable domain (missing parts from reference TRBV30 and TRBJ1-1): SQTIHQWPATLVQPVGSPLSLECTVEGTSNPNLYWYRQAAGRGLQLLFYSVGIGQISSEVPQNLSASRPQDRQFILSSKKLLLSDSGFYLCAWSPGLGAFFGQGTRLTVV.

The chain couples TRBV4-1 to TRBJ1-1, with D perhaps TRBD1 (6 bases). V was clipped by 1 base and J by 10 bases, with 13 bases between them. This CDR3 has 13 residues. Germline values: CDR1 MGHRA, CDR2 YSYEKL. The chain's CDR3 is CASSQVGGRAAFF. Written as DNA, the CDR3 is TGCGCCAGCAGCCAAGTGGGGGGGCGGGCAGCTTTCTTT.

The chain recombines TRBV10-1 with TRBJ2-5; D perhaps matches TRBD1 (5 bases). Trimming shortened V by 3 bases and J by 5 bases, and 16 bases separated the two germline ends. The germline V gene encodes CDR1 WNHNN and CDR2 SYGVQD (reference sequence). CDR3 length equals 15 residues. CDR3 DNA sequence: TGCGCCAGCAGTGAAGGGGCTACTGGACGGGAGACCCAGTACTTC. Translating it yields CASSEGATGRETQYF.

V is TRBV6-1 and J is TRBJ1-2; 7 bases agree with TRBD1. Trimming at V came to 6 bases and at J to 1 base, leaving 2 bases not matched to a gene. The CDR3 runs to 13 residues. Germline lookup yields CDR1 MNHNS and CDR2 SASEGT. The CDR3: CASSQGVNYGYTF. In DNA, the CDR3 is TGTGCCAGCAGCCAGGGGGTTAACTATGGCTACACCTTC.

This chain links TRBV18 with TRBJ2-7; TRBD1 matches 7 bases. The CDR3 is made up of 13 amino acids. J gave up 6 bases and V 2 bases, and 4 bases lay outside the gene matches. Per germline, CDR1 KGHSH and CDR2 LQKENI. The CDR3 region is CASSPDRAGEQYF. The CDR3 DNA is TGTGCCAGCTCACCAGACAGGGCGGGCGAGCAGTACTTC.

This clone was detected a few times. A junction end diverges from the germline sequence, so it may reflect a read error. The chain is built from TRBV6-1 and TRBJ1-6; 9 bases fit TRBD1. The CDR3 has 16 residues. Germline-derived CDR1 and CDR2 are MNHNS and SASEGT. CDR3 region: CASREDRDRVNSPLHF. In DNA form, the CDR3 reads TGTGCCAGCAGGGAAGACAGGGACAGGGTTAATTCACCCCTCCACTTT.

Concerning this clone itself: Other DNA sequences in this specimen translate into the identical CDR3. The gene calls are TRBV2 and TRBJ1-1; D call uncertain. There are 12 residues in the CDR3. Germline CDR1 is SNHLY and CDR2 is FYNNEI. Trimming left V 4 bases short and J 1 base short, with 4 bases between. The CDR3 sequence: CASSVRNTEAFF. The CDR3 DNA reads as TGTGCCAGCAGTGTGCGGAACACTGAAGCTTTCTTT.